The entry below gives a single T cell receptor (beta chain) sequence along with its context. Its antigen is unidentified. The data derive from a study of neurological immune-mediated disorders. The authors produced cDNA by 5'RACE using 10-nucleotide random UMIs. TCRdb reprocessed the 5' RACE reads with MiXCR, giving one entry per CDR3 protein. Among about 50,000 distinct CDR3 sequences, over 3% were seen once, and the ten largest hold 5.5% to 6%. J was trimmed by 5 bases and V by 8 bases; bases with no gene match: 5. In germline, CDR1 is SNHLY, CDR2 FYNNEI. There are 12 residues in the CDR3. Study findings and constraints: The multiple sclerosis repertoire cluster had no clinical or MRI feature associated with it. Healthy controls had more TCR clonal expansion than multiple sclerosis, which showed the least, whereas HTLV-1-associated myelopathy showed the most.

The rearrangement joins TRBV2 to TRBJ1-1; 7 bases match TRBD1. The sequenced sample consisted of PBMCs. This receptor was obtained from a man in his forties with multiple sclerosis. The CDR3 DNA is TGTGCCAGCGACAGGGAGGGAACTGAAGCTTTCTTT. As protein: CASDREGTEAFF.